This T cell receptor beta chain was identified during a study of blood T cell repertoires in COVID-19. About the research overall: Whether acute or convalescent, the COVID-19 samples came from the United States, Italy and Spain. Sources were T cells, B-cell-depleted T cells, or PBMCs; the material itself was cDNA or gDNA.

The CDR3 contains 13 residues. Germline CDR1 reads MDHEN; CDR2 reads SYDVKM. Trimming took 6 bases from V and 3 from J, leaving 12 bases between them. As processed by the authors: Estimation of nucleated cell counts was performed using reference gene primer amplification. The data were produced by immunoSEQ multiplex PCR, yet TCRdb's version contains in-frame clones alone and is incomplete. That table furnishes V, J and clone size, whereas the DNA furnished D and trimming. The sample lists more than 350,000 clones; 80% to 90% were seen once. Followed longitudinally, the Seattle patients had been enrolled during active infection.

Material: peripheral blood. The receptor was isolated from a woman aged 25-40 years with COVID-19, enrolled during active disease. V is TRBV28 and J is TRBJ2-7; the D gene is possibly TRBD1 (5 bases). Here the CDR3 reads CASRGHGLYEQYF. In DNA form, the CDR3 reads TGTGCCAGCAGAGGACATGGCCTCTACGAGCAGTACTTC.